This T cell receptor (beta chain) was retrieved from a study of blood T cell repertoires in COVID-19. Germline-derived CDR1 and CDR2 are SSHAT and FNYEAQ (reference sequence). Trimming removed 1 base at V and 6 bases at J, with 10 bases between. The CDR3 length is 13 residues. Clones were read by immunoSEQ multiplex PCR, and TCRdb kept only the in-frame ones, dropping some. The sample yields fewer than 300,000 clones, around 79% seen once. V gene TRBV7-7 combines with J gene TRBJ2-7, with D maybe TRBD1 (6 bases). The source is a woman older than 75 with acute or convalescent COVID-19. Sequenced material: peripheral blood. Here the CDR3 reads CASSLDRVSEQYF. The CDR3 bases are TGTGCCAGCAGCTTAGACAGGGTTAGCGAGCAGTACTTC.